These 31 T cell receptor beta chains came from one sample sequenced in a study of beta chain features in type 1 diabetes (dated by TCRdb to the late 2010s). Libraries were constructed by the immunoSEQ multiplex PCR assay. The entire isolated RNA was reverse transcribed using the High Capacity cDNA Reverse Transcription Kit, and thus expressed TCRB transcripts were sequenced. The immuneACCESS repertoire file appears here via TCRdb, limited to in-frame rearrangements. These files lack a portion of the clones; in checked studies, under half of the deficit traces to unresolved V genes, and the cause of the others is not known. For this sample there are 300,000 or so clones; less than 9.5% appear just once. The ten largest clonotypes hold more than 0.4% of the sample. Sequencing was carried out using central memory CD4+ T cells from blood. These receptors originate from a young woman in good health.

This chain joins TRBV9 and TRBJ2-3; perhaps TRBD1 as D (5 bases). Per the germline V gene, CDR1 is SGDLS and CDR2 is YYNGEE. V gave up 2 bases and J gave up 2 bases, with 9 bases separating them. This CDR3 contains 14 residues. The CDR3: CASSVDIFTDTQYF. The CDR3 DNA is TGTGCCAGCAGCGTGGACATATTCACAGATACGCAGTATTTT.

This clone came up many times. V usage is TRBV19 and J usage is TRBJ1-2, with 8 bases matching TRBD1. Germline-derived CDR1 and CDR2 are LNHDA and SQIVND (reference sequence). V shed 3 bases, J shed 7 bases, and the junction held 7 bases outside the gene matches. This CDR3 region has 14 residues. The CDR3 sequence is CASSISDRAFGYTF. CDR3 coding DNA: TGTGCCAGTAGTATTTCGGACAGGGCGTTTGGCTACACCTTC.

This clone has more than one count but fewer than ten. V gene TRBV15 combines with J gene TRBJ2-3; 10 bases fit TRBD2. CDR1 is LNHNV, CDR2 YYDKDF, per germline (reference sequence). The CDR3 is made up of 19 amino acids. V lost 0 bases to trimming and J lost 2 bases; unmatched junction nucleotides: 11. CDR3 amino acids: CATSRDFASGSTHTDTQYF. The DNA for the CDR3 is TGTGCCACCAGCAGAGATTTTGCTAGCGGGAGTACCCACACAGATACGCAGTATTTT.

In DNA, the CDR3 is TGTGCCAGCAGTATAGCGGGAGGAGCCTACGAGCAGTACTTC. This encodes CASSIAGGAYEQYF. This chain links TRBV11-2 with TRBJ2-7, with 10 nucleotides matching TRBD2. The germline V gene encodes CDR1 SGHAT and CDR2 FQNNGV. The CDR3 extends over 14 amino acids. V gave up 6 bases and J gave up 2 bases; unmatched junction bases: 4.

The J gene is TRBJ1-1, the V gene TRBV15; D ambiguous. Germline lookup yields CDR1 LNHNV and CDR2 YYDKDF (reference sequence). This CDR3 has 14 residues. V was clipped by 0 bases and J by 1 base, with 6 bases between them. DNA of the CDR3: TGTGCCACCAGCAGAGAGAGACAGAACACTGAAGCTTTCTTT. It is translated as CATSRERQNTEAFF.

This sequence joins TRBV18 and TRBJ2-7; 7 bases map to TRBD1. V was pared by 2 bases and J by 0 bases, with 10 bases of the junction left unmatched. From germline, CDR1 is KGHSH and CDR2 LQKENI. The CDR3 runs to 17 residues. CDR3 in amino acids: CASSPTTGVRSSYEQYF. The DNA of the CDR3 is TGTGCCAGCTCACCAACAACAGGGGTAAGGAGCTCCTACGAGCAGTACTTC.

At least ten counts were recorded for this clone. The rearrangement uses TRBV7-9 and TRBJ2-1; TRBD2 matches at 7 bases. This CDR3 spans 15 amino acids. The V and J ends lost 0 bases and 3 bases, in that order; junction bases with no gene match: 2. Germline CDR1 reads SEHNR; CDR2 reads FQNEAQ (reference sequence). CDR3 in amino acids: CASSLASGLYNEQFF. Here the CDR3 DNA reads TGTGCCAGCAGCTTAGCTAGCGGGCTCTACAATGAGCAGTTCTTC.

The chain joins TRBV5-1 to TRBJ2-1; D gene unclear. Trimming removed 3 bases at V and 1 base at J, with 8 bases between. Germline V gene lookup returns CDR1 SGHRS and CDR2 YFSETQ. This CDR3 is built from 14 residues. CDR3 DNA sequence: TGCGCCAGCAGCTCTATACTTTCCTACAATGAGCAGTTCTTC. Its translation: CASSSILSYNEQFF.

This clone was seen a handful of times. The chain couples TRBV7-2 to TRBJ1-1; D is ambiguous. From germline, CDR1 is SGHTA and CDR2 FQGNSA. The CDR3 covers 14 residues. Deletions cut 5 bases from V and 3 bases from J, with 13 bases between. The CDR3 loop is CASSPEFGDTEAFF. CDR3 coding DNA: TGTGCCAGCAGCCCCGAATTCGGGGACACTGAAGCTTTCTTT.

This clone showed up just a few times. V and J are TRBV7-3 and TRBJ2-7, with 11 bases identical to TRBD2. This CDR3 is built from 16 residues. Germline lookup yields CDR1 SGHTA and CDR2 FQGTGA. V shed 4 bases, J shed 4 bases, and the junction held 9 bases outside the gene matches. CDR3 residues: CASSSSGTSGIYEQYF. For the CDR3, the DNA is TGTGCCAGCAGCTCCTCCGGGACTAGCGGAATTTACGAGCAGTACTTC.

This clone was seen more than once but under ten times. The chain couples TRBV7-2 to TRBJ2-7; perhaps TRBD1 as D (6 bases). The CDR3 loop spans 15 amino acids. V dropped 5 bases and J dropped 1 base, with 15 bases sitting between them. Germline V lookup: CDR1 SGHTA, CDR2 FQGNSA. CDR3 nucleotide sequence: TGTGCCAGCAGCACCAAGGTCAGGGGTTCCTACGAGCAGTACTTC. Translation gives CASSTKVRGSYEQYF.

This clone was found a few times. This chain links TRBV19 with TRBJ2-5; the match to TRBD2 covers 9 bases. CDR3 size: 14 residues. J was trimmed by 5 bases and V by 3 bases; bases with no gene match: 4. Germline values: CDR1 LNHDA, CDR2 SQIVND (reference sequence). The CDR3 coding sequence is TGTGCCAGTAGTATCGGGACTAGCAAGGAGACCCAGTACTTC. Its protein is CASSIGTSKETQYF.

This clone was found a few times. V is TRBV2 and J is TRBJ2-4; 7 bases map to TRBD2. V was clipped by 7 bases and J by 0 bases; unmatched bases: 12. This CDR3 spans 17 amino acids. The germline CDR1 and CDR2 sequences are SNHLY and FYNNEI. The CDR3 region has the DNA TGTGCCAGCATGGGCGGGAGAACATACCTAGCCAAAAACATTCAGTACTTC. It yields the protein CASMGGRTYLAKNIQYF.

V gene TRBV11-2 combines with J gene TRBJ2-3; D perhaps matches TRBD2 (6 bases). The CDR3 spans 15 residues. CDR1 is SGHAT, CDR2 FQNNGV, per germline. The V end was cut by 1 base, the J end by 3 bases, with 11 bases between. CDR3 amino acids: CASSLAVRGTDTQYF. DNA for the CDR3: TGTGCCAGCAGCTTAGCGGTTCGGGGGACAGATACGCAGTATTTT. Drawing the rest from reference TRBV11-2 and TRBJ2-3, the complete variable domain is EAGVAQSPRYKIIEKRQSVAFWCNPISGHATLYWYQQILGQGPKLLIQFQNNGVVDDSQLPKDRFSAERLKGVDSTLKIQPAKLEDSAVYLCASSLAVRGTDTQYFGPGTRLTVL.

This clone has more than one count but fewer than ten. V gene TRBV7-3 combines with J gene TRBJ2-5; D gene ambiguous. Trimming shortened V by 4 bases and J by 1 base, and 16 bases separated the two germline ends. The CDR3 covers 16 residues. The germline gives CDR1 SGHTA, CDR2 FQGTGA. CDR3 nucleotide sequence: TGTGCCAGCAGCTCGTACCAGATGGTCGGCCAAGAGACCCAGTACTTC. Residues: CASSSYQMVGQETQYF. The complete variable domain, with remaining parts taken from reference TRBV7-3 and TRBJ2-5, reads GAGVSQTPSNKVTEKGKYVELRCDPISGHTALYWYRQSLGQGPEFLIYFQGTGAADDSGLPNDRFFAVRPEGSVSTLKIQRTERGDSAVYLCASSSYQMVGQETQYFGPGTRLLVL.

This chain uses TRBV5-1 with TRBJ1-1; D is unresolved. V gave up 2 bases and J gave up 5 bases, with 31 bases separating them. Germline V gene data show CDR1 as SGHRS and CDR2 as YFSETQ. CDR3 length: 20 residues. This chain's CDR3 is CASSFGIAASPGRRRTEAFF. Written as DNA, the CDR3 is TGCGCCAGCAGCTTCGGTATCGCGGCGAGCCCAGGACGGAGACGTACTGAAGCTTTCTTT.

This clone was picked up a small number of times. The rearrangement uses TRBV5-1 and TRBJ2-7; TRBD2 matches at 8 bases. This CDR3 is built from 13 residues. The ends lost 0 bases at V and 6 bases at J; junction bases unmatched: 2. Germline CDR1 is SGHRS and CDR2 is YFSETQ. This chain's CDR3 is CASSLAGGAEQYF. The CDR3 coding sequence is TGCGCCAGCAGCTTGGCCGGGGGGGCCGAGCAGTACTTC.

The V call is TRBV15, the J call TRBJ1-2; no reliable D call. The CDR3 loop spans 14 amino acids. Trimming stripped 1 base from V and 0 bases from J, with 6 bases between. Germline loops: CDR1 LNHNV, CDR2 YYDKDF (reference sequence). The chain's CDR3 is CATSRGSANYGYTF. The DNA of the CDR3 is TGTGCCACCAGCAGAGGGTCAGCTAACTATGGCTACACCTTC.

There are a few counts of this clone. The rearrangement uses TRBV27 and TRBJ2-7, with TRBD2 matching 11 bases. CDR1 and CDR2 (germline): MNHEY, SMNVEV (reference sequence). CDR3 length equals 17 residues. Trimming took 5 bases from V and 2 from J; bases not matched to a gene: 11. CDR3 sequence: CASSPTGLAGLTYEQYF. The CDR3 DNA sequence: TGTGCCAGCAGTCCCACCGGACTAGCGGGTTTAACCTACGAGCAGTACTTC.

The V call is TRBV19, the J call TRBJ2-1, with 7 bases identical to TRBD1. V shed 1 base and J 9 bases; nucleotides not matched to a gene: 12. Germline V gene sequence: CDR1 LNHDA, CDR2 SQIVND (reference sequence). There are 16 residues in the CDR3. CDR3 sequence (DNA): TGTGCCAGTAGTATAGGGACAGGATATTTTCCTAGTGAGCAGTTCTTC. Translated: CASSIGTGYFPSEQFF.

This clone turned up a few times. This sequence joins TRBV29-1 and TRBJ2-1, with D uncertain. Germline V gene data show CDR1 as SQVTM and CDR2 as ANQGSEA. V gave up 7 bases and J gave up 8 bases, with 15 bases separating them. This CDR3 spans 12 amino acids. The CDR3 DNA reads TGCAGCGCAAGTAGGTCAGATCATGAGCAGTTCTTC. It specifies CSASRSDHEQFF.

This CDR3 reads CASSPATSYSYNEQFF. CDR3 sequence (DNA): TGCGCCAGCAGCCCGGCTACTAGCTACAGTTACAATGAGCAGTTCTTC. The rearrangement uses TRBV5-1 and TRBJ2-1, with D possibly matching TRBD2 (6 bases). V shed 4 bases and J shed 4 bases, with 18 bases lying between them. CDR3 size: 16 residues. Germline lookup yields CDR1 SGHRS and CDR2 YFSETQ.

This chain links TRBV29-1 with TRBJ2-4; a possible D gene is TRBD2 (5 bases). CDR1 and CDR2 (germline): SQVTM, ANQGSEA. Trimming cost V 6 bases and J 7 bases, with 16 bases left between them. This CDR3 has 13 residues. CDR3 loop: CSVGYSVGNIQYF. CDR3 DNA: TGCAGCGTAGGATATAGCGTTGGGAACATTCAGTACTTC.

This clone was counted a few times. The chain couples TRBV5-4 to TRBJ2-1; 7 bases map to TRBD2. V shed 2 bases and J 4 bases; nucleotides not matched to a gene: 12. CDR3 size: 17 residues. Germline CDR1 is SGHNT and CDR2 is YYREEE (reference sequence). CDR3 DNA: TGTGCCAGCAGCTTCCGGGCGGGAGTAGATGGATACAATGAGCAGTTCTTC. It translates to CASSFRAGVDGYNEQFF. Full variable domain (rest looked up from reference TRBV5-4 and TRBJ2-1): ETGVTQSPTHLIKTRGQQVTLRCSSQSGHNTVSWYQQALGQGPQFIFQYYREEENGRGNFPPRFSGLQFPNYSSELNVNALELDDSALYLCASSFRAGVDGYNEQFFGPGTRLTVL.

Only a few counts were recorded for this clone. This sequence joins TRBV18 and TRBJ2-7; D remains ambiguous. This CDR3 region has 13 residues. V dropped 1 base and J dropped 5 bases, with 9 bases sitting between them. Germline V CDR1 and CDR2: KGHSH, LQKENI. The CDR3 reads CASSPLAANEQYF. The CDR3 DNA is TGTGCCAGCTCACCACTTGCAGCTAACGAGCAGTACTTC.

This clone was detected many times. CDR3 loop: CSARDNIQYF. CDR3 DNA sequence: TGCAGTGCTAGGGATAACATTCAGTACTTC. The rearrangement links TRBV20-1 to TRBJ2-4; D is uncertain. V lost 3 bases, J lost 7 bases, and 4 bases lay in between. Germline V gene sequence: CDR1 DFQATT, CDR2 SNEGSKA (reference sequence). This CDR3 spans 10 amino acids.

CDR3 amino acids: CASSLPPRRPNTEAFF. The DNA for the CDR3 is TGTGCCAGCAGCCTACCCCCCAGGCGGCCTAACACTGAAGCTTTCTTT. The chain couples TRBV7-9 to TRBJ1-1; D not certain. The CDR3 is 16 residues long. CDR1 is SEHNR, CDR2 FQNEAQ, per germline (reference sequence). Trimming removed 5 bases at V and 2 bases at J, with 18 bases between.

This clone was recorded a few times. This rearrangement joins TRBV7-2 to TRBJ2-5; the D is unclear. Looked up from germline, CDR1 is SGHTA and CDR2 is FQGNSA. This CDR3 is built from 14 residues. V lost 0 bases to trimming and J lost 2 bases, with 7 bases between them. The CDR3 is CASSLALGQETQYF. CDR3 in DNA: TGTGCCAGCAGCTTAGCGTTAGGGCAAGAGACCCAGTACTTC. The full variable domain, with the rest looked up from reference TRBV7-2 and TRBJ2-5, is GAGVSQSPSNKVTEKGKDVELRCDPISGHTALYWYRQSLGQGLEFLIYFQGNSAPDKSGLPSDRFSAERTGGSVSTLTIQRTQQEDSAVYLCASSLALGQETQYFGPGTRLLVL.

This chain connects TRBV7-2 to TRBJ1-1; D is undetermined. CDR1 and CDR2 (germline): SGHTA, FQGNSA. The CDR3 is 13 amino acids. Trimming pared 5 bases from V and 5 bases from J, leaving 12 bases between. As DNA, the CDR3 is TGTGCCAGCAGCCTGCATTGGGGTACTGAAGCTTTCTTT. It translates to CASSLHWGTEAFF.

In this sample, this clone turned up a few times. V is TRBV27 and J is TRBJ2-1; 8 bases are a match to TRBD2. This CDR3 comprises 11 residues. With V trimmed by 6 bases and J by 10 bases, 2 bases remained unmatched. Germline CDR1 reads MNHEY; CDR2 reads SMNVEV (reference sequence). The CDR3 DNA is TGTGCCAGCAGCAGACTAGCGGAGCAGTTCTTC. It codes for CASSRLAEQFF.

This clone was observed a few times. The chain couples TRBV7-8 to TRBJ1-2; 7 positions match TRBD1. J gave up 0 bases and V 5 bases, and 6 bases lay outside the gene matches. The CDR3 spans 15 residues. From germline, CDR1 is SGHVS and CDR2 FQNEAQ. The CDR3 here is CASSRGQLANYGYTF. CDR3 in DNA: TGTGCCAGCAGCCGGGGACAGTTGGCTAACTATGGCTACACCTTC. Combining the CDR3 with reference TRBV7-8 and TRBJ1-2 gives the whole variable domain GAGVSQSPRYKVAKRGQDVALRCDPISGHVSLFWYQQALGQGPEFLTYFQNEAQLDKSGLPSDRFFAERPEGSVSTLKIQRTQQEDSAVYLCASSRGQLANYGYTFGSGTRLTVV.